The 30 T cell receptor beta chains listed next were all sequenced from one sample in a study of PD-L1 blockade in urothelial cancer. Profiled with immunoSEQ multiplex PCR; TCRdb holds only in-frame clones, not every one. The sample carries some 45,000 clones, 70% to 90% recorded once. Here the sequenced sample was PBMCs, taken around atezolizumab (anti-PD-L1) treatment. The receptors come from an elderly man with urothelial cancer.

CDR3 protein: CASSLDLGANTGELFF. In DNA form, the CDR3 reads TGTGCCAGCAGCTTAGATCTAGGCGCGAACACCGGGGAGCTGTTTTTT. The chain employs TRBV7-9 and TRBJ2-2; D ambiguous. V was shortened by 1 base and J by 0 bases, with 9 bases between the two germline ends. The germline gives CDR1 SEHNR, CDR2 FQNEAQ (reference sequence). The CDR3 totals 16 residues.

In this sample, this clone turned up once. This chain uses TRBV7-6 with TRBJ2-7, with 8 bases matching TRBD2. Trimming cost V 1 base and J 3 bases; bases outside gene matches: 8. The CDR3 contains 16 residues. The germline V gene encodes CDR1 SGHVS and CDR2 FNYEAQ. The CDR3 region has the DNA TGTGCCAGCAGCTTAGGTAATAGCGGGGCTAGCTACGAGCAGTACTTC. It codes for CASSLGNSGASYEQYF.

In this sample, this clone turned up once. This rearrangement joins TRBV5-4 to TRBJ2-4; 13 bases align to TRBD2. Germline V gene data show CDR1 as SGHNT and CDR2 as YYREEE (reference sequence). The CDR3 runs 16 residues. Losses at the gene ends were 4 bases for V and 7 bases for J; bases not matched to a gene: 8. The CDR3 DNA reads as TGTGCCAGCAGCCCCCAACTAGCGGGAGGGGAGAACATTCAGTACTTC. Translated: CASSPQLAGGENIQYF.

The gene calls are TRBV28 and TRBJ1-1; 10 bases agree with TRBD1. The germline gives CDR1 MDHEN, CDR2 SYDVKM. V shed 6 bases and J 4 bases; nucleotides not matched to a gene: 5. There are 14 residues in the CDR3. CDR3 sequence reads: CASRKDRGGTEAFF. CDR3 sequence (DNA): TGTGCCAGCAGAAAGGACAGGGGGGGCACTGAAGCTTTCTTT.

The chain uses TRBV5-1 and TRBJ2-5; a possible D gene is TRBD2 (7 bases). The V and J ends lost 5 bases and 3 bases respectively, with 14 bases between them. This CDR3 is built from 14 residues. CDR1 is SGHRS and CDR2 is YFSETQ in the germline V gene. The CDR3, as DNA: TGCGCCAGCAGAGACGGGGGGCTGAAAGAGACCCAGTACTTC. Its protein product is CASRDGGLKETQYF. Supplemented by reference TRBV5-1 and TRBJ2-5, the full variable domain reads KAGVTQTPRYLIKTRGQQVTLSCSPISGHRSVSWYQQTPGQGLQFLFEYFSETQRNKGNFPGRFSGRQFSNSRSEMNVSTLELGDSALYLCASRDGGLKETQYFGPGTRLLVL.

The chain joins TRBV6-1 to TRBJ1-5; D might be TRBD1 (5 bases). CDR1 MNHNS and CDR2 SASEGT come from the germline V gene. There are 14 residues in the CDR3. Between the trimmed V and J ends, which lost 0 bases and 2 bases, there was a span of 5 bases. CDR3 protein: CASSEAQGNQPQHF. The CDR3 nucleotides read TGTGCCAGCAGTGAAGCACAGGGCAATCAGCCCCAGCATTTT.

The CDR3 DNA reads TGCGCCAGCAGCTTGAGGGGGTACGAGCAGTACTTC. Protein sequence: CASSLRGYEQYF. V and J are TRBV5-1 and TRBJ2-7; weak D call: TRBD1 (6 bases). Germline CDR1 reads SGHRS; CDR2 reads YFSETQ. The CDR3 is made up of 12 amino acids. Deletions cut 1 base from V and 4 bases from J, with 6 bases between.

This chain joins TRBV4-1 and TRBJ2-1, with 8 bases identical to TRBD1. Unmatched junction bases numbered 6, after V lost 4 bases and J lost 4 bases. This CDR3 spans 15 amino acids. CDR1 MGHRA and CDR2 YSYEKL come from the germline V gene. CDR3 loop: CASSLGTGNYNEQFF. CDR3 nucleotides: TGCGCCAGCAGCCTAGGGACAGGTAATTACAATGAGCAGTTCTTC.

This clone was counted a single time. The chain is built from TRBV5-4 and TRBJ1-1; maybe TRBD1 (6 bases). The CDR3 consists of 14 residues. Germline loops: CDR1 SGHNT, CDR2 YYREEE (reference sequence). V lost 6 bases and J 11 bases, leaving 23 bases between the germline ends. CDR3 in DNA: TGTGCCAGCACCGTTTATTCGGGGGGCGCCGGTGCTTTCTTT. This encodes CASTVYSGGAGAFF.

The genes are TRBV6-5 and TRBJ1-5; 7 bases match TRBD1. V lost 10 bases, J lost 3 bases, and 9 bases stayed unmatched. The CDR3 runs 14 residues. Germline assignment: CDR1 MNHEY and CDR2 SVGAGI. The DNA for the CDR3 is TGTGCCACCGGAAGGGACAGCTCCAATCAGCCCCAGCATTTT. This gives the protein CATGRDSSNQPQHF.

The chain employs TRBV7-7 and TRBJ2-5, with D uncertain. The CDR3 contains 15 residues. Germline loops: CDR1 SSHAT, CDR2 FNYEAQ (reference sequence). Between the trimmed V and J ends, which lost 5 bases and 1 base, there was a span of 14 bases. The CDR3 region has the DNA TGTGCCAGCAGCCGTATCGAGGTTGGCCAAGAGACCCAGTACTTC. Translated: CASSRIEVGQETQYF. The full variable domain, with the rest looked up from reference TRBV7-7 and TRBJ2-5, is GAGVSQSPRYKVTKRGQDVTLRCDPISSHATLYWYQQALGQGPEFLTYFNYEAQPDKSGLPSDRFSAERPEGSISTLTIQRTEQRDSAMYRCASSRIEVGQETQYFGPGTRLLVL.

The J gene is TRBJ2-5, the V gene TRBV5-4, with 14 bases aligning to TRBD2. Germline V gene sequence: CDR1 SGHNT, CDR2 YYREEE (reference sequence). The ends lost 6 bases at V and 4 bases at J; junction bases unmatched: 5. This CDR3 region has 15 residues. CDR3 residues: CASMTSGRVAETQYF. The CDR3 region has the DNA TGTGCCAGCATGACTAGCGGGAGGGTGGCAGAGACCCAGTACTTC.

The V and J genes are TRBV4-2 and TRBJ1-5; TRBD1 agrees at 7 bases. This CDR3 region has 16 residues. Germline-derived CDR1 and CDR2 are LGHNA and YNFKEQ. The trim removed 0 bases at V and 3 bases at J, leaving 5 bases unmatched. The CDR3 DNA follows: TGTGCCAGCAGCCAAGAAGGGGGCAGAGTCAATCAGCCCCAGCATTTT. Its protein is CASSQEGGRVNQPQHF.

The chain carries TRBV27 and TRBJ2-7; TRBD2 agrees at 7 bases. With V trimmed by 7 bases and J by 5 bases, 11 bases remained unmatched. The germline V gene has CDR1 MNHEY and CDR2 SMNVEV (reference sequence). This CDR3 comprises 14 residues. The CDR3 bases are TGTGCCAGCACGCTTTCGGGAGGAAGCAACGAGCAGTACTTC. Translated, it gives CASTLSGGSNEQYF.

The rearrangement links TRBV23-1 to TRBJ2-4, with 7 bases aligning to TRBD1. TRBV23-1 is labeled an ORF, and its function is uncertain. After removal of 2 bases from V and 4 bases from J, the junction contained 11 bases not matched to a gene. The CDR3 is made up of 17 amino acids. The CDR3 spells CASSQTLLPGQKNIQYF. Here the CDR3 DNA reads TGCGCCAGCAGTCAAACCCTCTTACCGGGACAGAAAAACATTCAGTACTTC.

CDR3 sequence: CASSLAGRGAETQYF. Written as DNA, the CDR3 is TGTGCCAGCAGCTTAGCGGGCAGGGGAGCCGAGACCCAGTACTTC. The chain links TRBV11-2 to TRBJ2-5, with D possibly matching TRBD1 (6 bases). The germline V gene encodes CDR1 SGHAT and CDR2 FQNNGV. The CDR3 loop spans 15 amino acids. Trimming left V 1 base short and J 5 bases short, with 14 bases between.

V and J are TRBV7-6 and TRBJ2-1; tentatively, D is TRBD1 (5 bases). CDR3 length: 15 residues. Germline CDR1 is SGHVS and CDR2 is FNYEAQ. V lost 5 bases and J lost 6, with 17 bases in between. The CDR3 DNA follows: TGTGCCAGCAGCCCGGCCCAGCCTGGGGCCAATGAGCAGTTCTTC. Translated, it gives CASSPAQPGANEQFF.

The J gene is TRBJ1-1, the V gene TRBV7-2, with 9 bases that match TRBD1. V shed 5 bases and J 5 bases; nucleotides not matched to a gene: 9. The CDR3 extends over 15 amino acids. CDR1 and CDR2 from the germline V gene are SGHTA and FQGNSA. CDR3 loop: CASSASDRGGTEAFF. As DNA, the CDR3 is TGTGCCAGCAGCGCTTCGGACAGGGGAGGTACTGAAGCTTTCTTT.

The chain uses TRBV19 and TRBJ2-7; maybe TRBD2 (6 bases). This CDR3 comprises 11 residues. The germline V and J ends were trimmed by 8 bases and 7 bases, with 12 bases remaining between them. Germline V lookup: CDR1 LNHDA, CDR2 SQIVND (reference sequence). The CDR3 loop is CASSSAGEQYF. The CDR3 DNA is TGTGCCAGTTCCTCCGCGGGGGAGCAGTACTTC.

CDR3 nucleotides: TGTGCCTCGTCACCGGGACTAGCGGGAAATGAGCAGTTCTTC. Protein: CASSPGLAGNEQFF. The chain uses TRBV30 and TRBJ2-1, with 13 bases matching TRBD2. CDR3 length: 14 residues. Trimming at V came to 7 bases and at J to 7 bases, leaving 7 bases not matched to a gene. The germline gives CDR1 GTSNPN, CDR2 SVGIG (reference sequence).

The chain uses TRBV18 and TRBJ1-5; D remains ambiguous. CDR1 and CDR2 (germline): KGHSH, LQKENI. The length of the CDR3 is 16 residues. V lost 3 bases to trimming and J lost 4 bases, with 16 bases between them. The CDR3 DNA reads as TGTGCCAGCTCACCCCTAGCTGCCCAGGTGAATCAGCCCCAGCATTTT. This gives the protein CASSPLAAQVNQPQHF.

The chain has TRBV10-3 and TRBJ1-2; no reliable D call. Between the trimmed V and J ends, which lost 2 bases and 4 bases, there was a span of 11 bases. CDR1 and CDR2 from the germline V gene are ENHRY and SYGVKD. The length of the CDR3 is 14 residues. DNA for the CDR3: TGTGCCATCAGTGAGGAGGAGGGCGTCTATGGCTACACCTTC. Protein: CAISEEEGVYGYTF.

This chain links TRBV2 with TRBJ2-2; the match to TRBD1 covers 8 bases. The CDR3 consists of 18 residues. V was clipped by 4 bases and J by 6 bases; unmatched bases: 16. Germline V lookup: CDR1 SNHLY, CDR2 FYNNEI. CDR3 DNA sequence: TGTGCCAGCAGTGCTTCCTTCAGTCCAGGGGGCGAAGCCGGGGAGCTGTTTTTT. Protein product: CASSASFSPGGEAGELFF.

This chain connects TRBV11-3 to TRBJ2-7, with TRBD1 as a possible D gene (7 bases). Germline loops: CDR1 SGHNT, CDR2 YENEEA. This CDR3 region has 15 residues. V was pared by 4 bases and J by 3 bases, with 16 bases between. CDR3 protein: CASSSASGGNYEQYF. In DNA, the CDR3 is TGTGCCAGCAGCTCAGCCTCAGGGGGGAACTACGAGCAGTACTTC.

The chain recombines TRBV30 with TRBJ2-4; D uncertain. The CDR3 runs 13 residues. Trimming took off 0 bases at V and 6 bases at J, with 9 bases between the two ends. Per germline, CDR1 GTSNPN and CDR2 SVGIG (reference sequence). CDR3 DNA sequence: TGTGCCTGGAGTGTATACCTAGTAAACATTCAGTACTTC. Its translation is CAWSVYLVNIQYF. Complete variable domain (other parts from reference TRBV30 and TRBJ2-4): SQTIHQWPATLVQPVGSPLSLECTVEGTSNPNLYWYRQAAGRGLQLLFYSVGIGQISSEVPQNLSASRPQDRQFILSSKKLLLSDSGFYLCAWSVYLVNIQYFGAGTRLSVL.

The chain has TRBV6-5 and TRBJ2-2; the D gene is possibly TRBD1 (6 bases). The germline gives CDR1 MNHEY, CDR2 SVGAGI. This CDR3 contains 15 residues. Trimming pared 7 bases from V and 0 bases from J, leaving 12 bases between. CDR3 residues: CASTMDSSNTGELFF. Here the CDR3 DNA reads TGTGCCAGCACCATGGACAGCTCGAACACCGGGGAGCTGTTTTTT.

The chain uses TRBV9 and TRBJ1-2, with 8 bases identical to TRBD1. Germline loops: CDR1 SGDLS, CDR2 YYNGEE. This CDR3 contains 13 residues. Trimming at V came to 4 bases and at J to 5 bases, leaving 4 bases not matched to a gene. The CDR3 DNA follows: TGTGCCAGCAGCCCGGACAGGGAGTATGGCTACACCTTC. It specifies CASSPDREYGYTF.

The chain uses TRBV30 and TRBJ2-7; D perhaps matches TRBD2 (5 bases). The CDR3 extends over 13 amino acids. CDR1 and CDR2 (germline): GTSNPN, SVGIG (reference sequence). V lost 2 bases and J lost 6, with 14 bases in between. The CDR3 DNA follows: TGTGCCTGGAGTCTTTCTGCGGCGGGCGAGCAGTACTTC. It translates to CAWSLSAAGEQYF.

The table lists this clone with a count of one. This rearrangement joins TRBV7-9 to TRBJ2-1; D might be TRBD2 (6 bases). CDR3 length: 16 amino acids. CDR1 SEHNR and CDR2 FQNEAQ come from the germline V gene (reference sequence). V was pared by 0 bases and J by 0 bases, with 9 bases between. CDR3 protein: CASSLAGGRSYNEQFF. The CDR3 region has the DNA TGTGCCAGCAGCTTAGCGGGAGGACGCTCCTACAATGAGCAGTTCTTC.

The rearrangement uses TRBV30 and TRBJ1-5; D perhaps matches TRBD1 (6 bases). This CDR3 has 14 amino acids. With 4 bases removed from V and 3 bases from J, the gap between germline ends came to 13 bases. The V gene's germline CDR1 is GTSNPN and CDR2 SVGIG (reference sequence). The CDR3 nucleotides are TGTGCCTGGACAGGGGATAGATCCAATCAGCCCCAGCATTTT. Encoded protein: CAWTGDRSNQPQHF.